The source of this T cell receptor beta chain is a study of blood T cell repertoires in COVID-19. Seattle patients were enrolled during active infection and followed longitudinally. Germline CDR1 and CDR2: SGHVS and FNYEAQ. There are 16 residues in the CDR3. The V end was cut by 5 bases, the J end by 4 bases, with 19 bases between. As originally analysed: Scientists estimated how many nucleated cells there were by amplifying reference gene primers. TCRdb's copy holds only in-frame clones and misses some; the assay was immunoSEQ multiplex PCR. V, J and clone size were drawn from that table, and D and trimming were deduced from the DNA. The sample shows 70,000 or so clones, around 80% of them seen only once.

The origin of this receptor is a middle-aged man with COVID-19, enrolled during active disease. The rearrangement joins TRBV7-6 to TRBJ2-3; a weak D match, TRBD2 (6 bases). Specimen: peripheral blood. The CDR3 here is CASSLEGEALPDTQYF. Here the CDR3 DNA reads TGTGCCAGCAGCCTGGAGGGAGAGGCCCTCCCAGATACGCAGTATTTT.